These 27 T cell receptor beta chains were sequenced from one sample in a study of blood T cell repertoires in COVID-19. The method was immunoSEQ multiplex PCR; TCRdb's version includes in-frame clones alone and lacks a portion of them. The data hold approximately 94,000 clones, with 88% observed a single time. The specimen sequenced was peripheral blood. Every receptor here comes from a human donor in a cohort sampled during active COVID-19.

This sequence joins TRBV3-1 (or the pseudogene TRBV3-2) and TRBJ2-3; 8 nucleotides align to TRBD1. Germline trimming cut 6 bases from V and 6 bases from J; bases unmatched to any gene: 11. CDR3 length: 15 amino acids. Germline CDR1 reads LGHDT; CDR2 reads YNNKEL (reference sequence). The CDR3 DNA sequence: TGTGCCAGCAGTTTAGCCGGGACAGGATACGATACGCAGTATTTT. Translation gives CASSLAGTGYDTQYF.

This clone showed up just a few times. The chain combines TRBV7-3 with TRBJ2-2, with 8 bases fitting TRBD1. CDR3 length: 17 residues. Germline V gene data show CDR1 as SGHTA and CDR2 as FQGTGA. V lost 5 bases to trimming and J lost 3 bases; unmatched junction nucleotides: 11. CDR3 protein: CASSPTIGQGHTGELFF. The CDR3 DNA is TGTGCCAGCAGCCCTACAATCGGACAGGGCCACACCGGGGAGCTGTTTTTT. The entire variable domain, with the rest obtained from reference TRBV7-3 and TRBJ2-2, is as follows: GAGVSQTPSNKVTEKGKYVELRCDPISGHTALYWYRQSLGQGPEFLIYFQGTGAADDSGLPNDRFFAVRPEGSVSTLKIQRTERGDSAVYLCASSPTIGQGHTGELFFGEGSRLTVL.

The chain uses TRBV2 and TRBJ2-3; 7 positions agree with TRBD1. Germline values: CDR1 SNHLY, CDR2 FYNNEI. After removal of 6 bases from V and 7 bases from J, the junction contained 4 bases not matched to a gene. The CDR3 covers 12 residues. The CDR3: CASRPGQYTQYF. In DNA form, the CDR3 reads TGTGCCAGCAGACCGGGACAGTATACGCAGTATTTT.

The chain employs TRBV30 and TRBJ1-2; no firm D call. Trimming cost V 0 bases and J 4 bases, with 9 bases left between them. The CDR3 contains 13 residues. Germline V CDR1 and CDR2: GTSNPN, SVGIG (reference sequence). The DNA for the CDR3 is TGTGCCTGGAGTGTTGGCAGCGGCTATGGCTACACCTTC. This codes for CAWSVGSGYGYTF.

The genes are TRBV11-2 and TRBJ1-1; D gene unclear. Trimming took 3 bases from V and 1 from J, leaving 6 bases between them. CDR1 and CDR2 (germline): SGHAT, FQNNGV. CDR3 length: 13 amino acids. The CDR3 protein is CASSFGRNTEAFF. The CDR3 nucleotides read TGTGCCAGCAGCTTTGGGAGGAACACTGAAGCTTTCTTT.

On this clone: A junction end diverges from the germline sequence, so it may reflect a read error. The V gene is TRBV7-2, the J gene TRBJ2-1; 9 bases line up with TRBD2. Germline V gene lookup returns CDR1 SGHTA and CDR2 FQGNSA. CDR3 length: 16 residues. The CDR3 loop reads CASRLDLAGGQVEQFF. The CDR3 region has the DNA TGTGCCAGCAGATTAGACTTGGCGGGAGGGCAAGTTGAGCAGTTCTTC.

This chain joins TRBV19 and TRBJ2-3, with TRBD2 matching over 7 bases. The length of the CDR3 is 16 residues. In germline, CDR1 is LNHDA, CDR2 SQIVND (reference sequence). Unmatched junction bases numbered 5, after V lost 1 base and J lost 1 base. The CDR3 here is CASSIVSSGRTDTQYF. CDR3 sequence (DNA): TGTGCCAGTAGTATAGTTTCTAGCGGCCGCACAGATACGCAGTATTTT.

The rearrangement joins TRBV30 to TRBJ2-3; TRBD2 is a possible D gene (6 bases). Germline V gene data show CDR1 as GTSNPN and CDR2 as SVGIG (reference sequence). The CDR3 consists of 15 residues. Trimming stripped 2 bases from V and 1 base from J, with 13 bases between. The DNA of the CDR3 is TGTGCCTGGAGTTCATCCGGGACTGGCACAGATACGCAGTATTTT. It is translated as CAWSSSGTGTDTQYF.

The chain recombines TRBV19 with TRBJ2-2, with D unresolved. The V and J ends lost 7 bases and 5 bases respectively, with 23 bases between them. CDR1 is LNHDA and CDR2 is SQIVND in the germline V gene (reference sequence). The CDR3 is 17 amino acids. This chain's CDR3 is CASTPLRESATTGELFF. CDR3 nucleotide sequence: TGTGCCAGTACCCCCCTCCGCGAGTCAGCGACTACCGGGGAGCTGTTTTTT.

CDR3 DNA: TGTGCCAGCAGTCCTTTACCGACAGGGATCGAGTCCCTAAGCAACTACGAGCAGTACTTC. Residues: CASSPLPTGIESLSNYEQYF. This chain links TRBV27 with TRBJ2-7, with 7 bases matching TRBD1. The CDR3 spans 20 residues. J was trimmed by 3 bases and V by 5 bases; bases with no gene match: 25. Germline CDR1 and CDR2: MNHEY and SMNVEV (reference sequence).

The rearrangement uses TRBV4-1 and TRBJ2-7; 7 bases are shared with TRBD2. Germline lookup yields CDR1 MGHRA and CDR2 YSYEKL. The CDR3 is 15 amino acids. V lost 0 bases and J lost 4; bases outside the gene matches: 6. In nucleotides, the CDR3 is TGCGCCAGCAGCCAAGATGGGGGGGGAAGGTACGAGCAGTACTTC. Translation gives CASSQDGGGRYEQYF.

The chain carries TRBV7-9 and TRBJ2-5; TRBD1 matches 8 bases. J was trimmed by 4 bases and V by 3 bases; bases with no gene match: 4. The CDR3 is 14 amino acids. CDR1 and CDR2 (germline): SEHNR, FQNEAQ (reference sequence). This CDR3 is CASSFQGAGETQYF. CDR3 nucleotide sequence: TGTGCCAGCAGCTTTCAGGGGGCTGGAGAGACCCAGTACTTC. Complete variable domain (other parts from reference TRBV7-9 and TRBJ2-5): DTGVSQNPRHKITKRGQNVTFRCDPISEHNRLYWYRQTLGQGPEFLTYFQNEAQLEKSRLLSDRFSAERPKGSFSTLEIQRTEQGDSAMYLCASSFQGAGETQYFGPGTRLLVL.

The CDR3 DNA reads TGTGCCTGGAGTGTTTTTAGCGGGAGCACAGATACGCAGTATTTT. Protein sequence: CAWSVFSGSTDTQYF. The chain carries TRBV30 and TRBJ2-3, with 7 bases fitting TRBD2. The CDR3 totals 15 residues. With V trimmed by 0 bases and J by 0 bases, 3 bases remained unmatched. Germline loops: CDR1 GTSNPN, CDR2 SVGIG (reference sequence). Full variable domain (missing parts from reference TRBV30 and TRBJ2-3): SQTIHQWPATLVQPVGSPLSLECTVEGTSNPNLYWYRQAAGRGLQLLFYSVGIGQISSEVPQNLSASRPQDRQFILSSKKLLLSDSGFYLCAWSVFSGSTDTQYFGPGTRLTVL.

The chain combines TRBV24-1 with TRBJ2-1; D remains unclear. CDR3 length equals 14 residues. Trimming removed 5 bases from V and 1 base from J, with 8 bases in between. Germline V lookup: CDR1 KGHDR, CDR2 SFDVKD. CDR3 coding DNA: TGTGCCACCAGTGGGGCAGGTTCCTACAATGAGCAGTTCTTC. It specifies CATSGAGSYNEQFF.

This clone was counted once. The chain joins TRBV29-1 to TRBJ1-3, with 10 nucleotides matching TRBD1. This CDR3 has 15 residues. Germline V gene sequence: CDR1 SQVTM, CDR2 ANQGSEA. Trimming removed 3 bases from V and 4 bases from J; junction bases left unmatched: 6. Here the CDR3 DNA reads TGCAGCGTTGACTCGACAGGGGGCATAGGAAACACCATATATTTT. Encoded protein: CSVDSTGGIGNTIYF.

The chain recombines TRBV6-2 or TRBV6-3 with TRBJ2-3; D is perhaps TRBD2 (5 bases). There are 11 residues in the CDR3. Trimming removed 1 base at V and 14 bases at J, with 10 bases between. Germline assignment: CDR1 MNHEY and CDR2 SVGEGT. CDR3 residues: CASSYWRRWYF. The CDR3 nucleotides are TGTGCCAGCAGTTACTGGCGGAGGTGGTATTTT.

The chain uses TRBV30 and TRBJ2-2; D is perhaps TRBD1 (5 bases). Trimming shortened V by 4 bases and J by 7 bases, and 10 bases separated the two germline ends. Per germline, CDR1 GTSNPN and CDR2 SVGIG (reference sequence). The CDR3 length is 12 residues. The CDR3: CAWTGPVGELFF. The CDR3 DNA reads as TGTGCCTGGACAGGGCCTGTCGGGGAGCTGTTTTTT.

This sequence joins TRBV6-5 and TRBJ1-1; 9 nucleotides align to TRBD1. J lost 8 bases, V lost 2 bases, and 6 bases had no gene match. CDR3 size: 14 residues. Germline CDR1 reads MNHEY; CDR2 reads SVGAGI. CDR3 coding DNA: TGTGCCAGCAGTTACCCGGGACAGGGACGAGAAGCTTTCTTT. Encoded protein: CASSYPGQGREAFF.

The CDR3 sequence: CASSASDSPSEYEQYF. The CDR3 nucleotides read TGTGCCAGCAGCGCCTCGGACAGTCCGTCTGAGTACGAGCAGTACTTC. This sequence joins TRBV7-9 and TRBJ2-7, with D possibly being TRBD1 (6 bases). Germline CDR1 is SEHNR and CDR2 is FQNEAQ (reference sequence). With 5 bases removed from V and 4 bases from J, the gap between germline ends came to 21 bases. The CDR3 length is 16 residues.

This clone was seen only a few times. This sequence joins TRBV5-4 and TRBJ2-3; 9 bases map to TRBD2. The V gene's germline CDR1 is SGHNT and CDR2 YYREEE (reference sequence). V lost 4 bases, J lost 0 bases, and 12 bases stayed unmatched. The CDR3 runs 18 residues. The CDR3 region is CASSRRSGRYVSTDTQYF. CDR3 bases: TGTGCCAGCAGCCGAAGAAGCGGGAGGTACGTAAGCACAGATACGCAGTATTTT.

This clone was counted ten times or more. J is TRBJ1-1 and V is TRBV7-3, with D possibly TRBD1 on 5 matching bases. CDR3 length: 13 residues. CDR1 and CDR2 (germline): SGHTA, FQGTGA. Trimming took 2 bases from V and 5 from J, leaving 9 bases between them. The CDR3, as DNA: TGTGCCAGCAGCTTATGGAAGGGGACTGAAGCTTTCTTT. The encoded protein is CASSLWKGTEAFF.

This chain joins TRBV24-1 and TRBJ1-1; D might be TRBD1 (5 bases). The length of the CDR3 is 12 residues. Germline V CDR1 and CDR2: KGHDR, SFDVKD. V lost 2 bases to trimming and J lost 10 bases, with 10 bases between them. CDR3 residues: CATSDSGLIAFF. CDR3 in DNA: TGTGCCACCAGTGATTCAGGGTTGATAGCTTTCTTT.

The CDR3 is CASSIPERQNTSSYEQYF. The DNA of the CDR3 is TGTGCCAGTAGTATTCCCGAGAGACAGAATACATCCTCCTACGAGCAGTACTTC. The chain is built from TRBV19 and TRBJ2-7; D might be TRBD1 (5 bases). The CDR3 contains 18 residues. CDR1 and CDR2 (germline): LNHDA, SQIVND (reference sequence). The V end was cut by 3 bases, the J end by 0 bases, with 21 bases between.

The DNA for the CDR3 is TGTGCCAGCAGCTTAGACACAGTTTCATACTCTGGGGCCAACGTCCTGACTTTC. Amino acids: CASSLDTVSYSGANVLTF. The chain joins TRBV7-6 to TRBJ2-6, with D unresolved. This CDR3 has 18 amino acids. Between the trimmed V and J ends, which lost 1 base and 0 bases, there was a span of 13 bases. Germline-derived CDR1 and CDR2 are SGHVS and FNYEAQ.

This clone was counted once. V is TRBV30 and J is TRBJ2-6; no clear D gene. CDR1 and CDR2 (germline): GTSNPN, SVGIG (reference sequence). Trimming removed 2 bases at V and 0 bases at J, with 5 bases between. CDR3 length equals 14 residues. Here the CDR3 reads CAWSWSSGANVLTF. The CDR3 DNA reads TGTGCCTGGAGTTGGAGCTCTGGGGCCAACGTCCTGACTTTC.

The chain couples TRBV28 to TRBJ2-3; D unresolved. This CDR3 contains 12 residues. V lost 6 bases and J lost 0, with 4 bases in between. Germline CDR1 is MDHEN and CDR2 is SYDVKM. The CDR3: CASSHSTDTQYF. In nucleotides, the CDR3 is TGTGCCAGCAGCCATAGCACAGATACGCAGTATTTT.

The chain is built from TRBV2 and TRBJ1-5, with 8 bases identical to TRBD1. The ends lost 5 bases at V and 2 bases at J; junction bases unmatched: 2. Germline assignment: CDR1 SNHLY and CDR2 FYNNEI. The CDR3 is 14 amino acids. The CDR3 sequence is CASSTGQGNQPQHF. The DNA of the CDR3 is TGTGCCAGCAGTACGGGACAGGGCAATCAGCCCCAGCATTTT. Drawing the rest from reference TRBV2 and TRBJ1-5, the complete variable domain is EPEVTQTPSHQVTQMGQEVILRCVPISNHLYFYWYRQILGQKVEFLVSFYNNEISEKSEIFDDQFSVERPDGSNFTLKIRSTKLEDSAMYFCASSTGQGNQPQHFGDGTRLSIL.